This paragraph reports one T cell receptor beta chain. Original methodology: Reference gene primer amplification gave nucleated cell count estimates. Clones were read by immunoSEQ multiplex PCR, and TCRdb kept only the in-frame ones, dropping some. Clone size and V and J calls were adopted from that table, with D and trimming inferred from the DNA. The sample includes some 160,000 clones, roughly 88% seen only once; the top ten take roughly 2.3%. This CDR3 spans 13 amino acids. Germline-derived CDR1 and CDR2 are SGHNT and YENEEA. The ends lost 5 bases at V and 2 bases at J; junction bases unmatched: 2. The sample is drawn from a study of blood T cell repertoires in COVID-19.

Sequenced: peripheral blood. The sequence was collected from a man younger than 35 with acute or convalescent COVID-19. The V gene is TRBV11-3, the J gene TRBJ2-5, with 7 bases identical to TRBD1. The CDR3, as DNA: TGTGCCAGCAGCCCGGGACAGCAAGAGACCCAGTACTTC. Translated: CASSPGQQETQYF.